Listed below are T cell receptor beta chains from one sample, sequenced in a study of cytomegalovirus exposure and HLA in healthy donors. Assay used: immunoSEQ multiplex PCR; TCRdb lists only in-frame clones, some missing. The table records some 200,000 clones, approximately 80% of them present only once. Sequenced material: PBMCs. These receptors all stem from a man aged 35 to 55 in good health and CMV-seronegative. CDR3s include the opening cysteine and the closing phenylalanine or tryptophan.

>TRBV4-2|TRBJ1-5
CASSQEGRGLSQPQHF
>TRBV5-1|TRBJ1-3
CASSHRGQGPFSGNTIYF
>TRBV27|TRBJ2-1
CASSMTSGGYNEQFF
>TRBV7-9|TRBJ1-1
CASSLVVGQGGTEAFF
>TRBV5-6|TRBJ2-7
CASSVGQGTYEQYF
>TRBV7-8|TRBJ2-6
CASSLEDHRGRAGANVLTF
>TRBV2|TRBJ2-3
CASSPLRGRGTDTQYF
>TRBV4-3|TRBJ2-3
CASSQSGTGTDTQYF
>TRBV9|TRBJ2-6
CASSGQGGSGANVLTF
>TRBV4-1|TRBJ2-7
CASSQDSGGTSYEQYF
>TRBV5-1|TRBJ2-5
CASSSVGTSGPGETQYF
>TRBV9|TRBJ2-2
CASSRSGGLDTGELFF
>TRBV18|TRBJ2-1
CASSPGRVNEQFF
>TRBV7-9|TRBJ2-7
CASSFSIGLAGSYEQYF
>TRBV7-9|TRBJ1-1
CSSSYSGQGREAFF
>TRBV30|TRBJ2-7
CAWSPTGYEQYF
>TRBV6-6|TRBJ1-1
CASSYTRLGTEAFF
>TRBV27|TRBJ2-7
CASSPGRYEQYF
>TRBV7-7|TRBJ2-1
CASSLTSGRSYNEQFF
>TRBV18|TRBJ2-2
CASSPSLGLAGVNTGELFF
>TRBV14|TRBJ2-1
CASSQALRGEQFF
>TRBV5-8|TRBJ2-1
CASSLFWRGACNEQFF
>TRBV2|TRBJ1-2
CASSERGLVRGGGYTF
>TRBV27|TRBJ2-4
CASRTGGVNIQYF
>TRBV5-1|TRBJ2-7
CASSLTGYFLYEQCF
>TRBV5-1|TRBJ2-2
CASSFLTWAAGELFF
>TRBV5-6|TRBJ1-2
CASSLGELAGIYGYTF
>TRBV14|TRBJ2-5
CASSQGRPGQGWAWTQYF
>TRBV5-4|TRBJ2-6
CASSSTFFGANVLTF
>TRBV6-6|TRBJ2-7
CASSSSGQGPGQYF
>TRBV7-9|TRBJ1-2
CASTGETLANYGYTF
>TRBV7-6|TRBJ2-3
CASSLAREGPAGDTQYF
>TRBV2|TRBJ2-5
CASSEVGEGSTQYF
>TRBV28|TRBJ1-2
CASSRGARGYTF
>TRBV6-5|TRBJ2-5
CASSWGLAGGETQYF
>TRBV29-1|TRBJ1-1
CSVGQGSVTEAFF
>TRBV9|TRBJ2-7
CASSGGQGPYEQYF
>TRBV19|TRBJ1-1
CASSISSGDRGTEAFF
>TRBV11-2|TRBJ2-1
CASSLGDYLSYNEQFF
>TRBV7-9|TRBJ2-1
CASSPRGSGSDNEQFF
>TRBV28|TRBJ2-1
CASSLLRYNEQFF
>TRBV29-1|TRBJ2-2
CSGYIRTSGATGELFF